A single sample gave rise to the 17 T cell receptor beta chains below, sequenced in a study of CD8 T cells in ankylosing spondylitis. MiXCR, run by TCRdb on the 5' RACE reads, gives a single entry per CDR3 protein. The repertoire holds roughly 230,000 distinct CDR3 sequences, with over 7% as singletons. What was sequenced was blood, either unsorted or a sorted T cell fraction (not recorded which). All receptors derive from a female donor with ankylosing spondylitis or in good health (not recorded which).

This clonotype was seen at least ten times. The chain employs TRBV25-1 and TRBJ2-7, with 10 bases lining up with TRBD1. The length of the CDR3 is 14 residues. Looked up from germline, CDR1 is MGHDK and CDR2 is SYGVNS. Trimming at V came to 6 bases and at J to 5 bases, leaving 7 bases not matched to a gene. The chain's CDR3 is CASSHPGTGDEQYF. The CDR3 DNA is TGTGCCAGCAGCCATCCCGGGACAGGGGACGAGCAGTACTTC.

The chain couples TRBV5-6 to TRBJ2-5; no clear D gene. V lost 1 base to trimming and J lost 5 bases, with 9 bases between them. The length of the CDR3 is 13 residues. In germline, CDR1 is SGHDT, CDR2 YYEEEE. CDR3 coding DNA: TGTGCCAGCAGCTTGAGATGGGTGGAGACCCAGTACTTC. Amino acid sequence: CASSLRWVETQYF.

This clonotype was recorded at least ten times. This chain uses TRBV6-5 with TRBJ2-1; the match to TRBD2 covers 10 bases. The germline V gene has CDR1 MNHEY and CDR2 SVGAGI. V lost 7 bases and J lost 9; bases outside the gene matches: 9. The CDR3 contains 14 residues. Written as DNA, the CDR3 is TGTGCCAGCAATCCCGGGGTAGCGGGAGGTGAGCAGTTCTTC. It is translated as CASNPGVAGGEQFF.

This clonotype was picked up many times. The chain employs TRBV20-1 and TRBJ2-7; TRBD2 matches 14 bases. Looked up from germline, CDR1 is DFQATT and CDR2 is SNEGSKA (reference sequence). This CDR3 contains 18 residues. Losses at the gene ends were 3 bases for V and 3 bases for J; bases not matched to a gene: 13. CDR3: CSASSPSGTSGRSYEQYF. In nucleotides, the CDR3 is TGCAGTGCTAGTTCCCCTTCGGGGACTAGCGGGAGAAGCTACGAGCAGTACTTC.

The V and J genes are TRBV9 and TRBJ2-2, with D possibly called TRBD1 or TRBD2 (6 bases each). The germline CDR1 and CDR2 sequences are SGDLS and YYNGEE. Trimming shortened V by 0 bases and J by 3 bases, and 9 bases separated the two germline ends. This CDR3 has 15 amino acids. The CDR3 loop is CASSVEGGYTGELFF. The CDR3 DNA follows: TGTGCCAGCAGCGTAGAGGGGGGTTACACCGGGGAGCTGTTTTTT. Variable domain in full (rest from reference TRBV9 and TRBJ2-2): DSGVTQTPKHLITATGQRVTLRCSPRSGDLSVYWYQQSLDQGLQFLIQYYNGEERAKGNILERFSAQQFPDLHSELNLSSLELGDSALYFCASSVEGGYTGELFFGEGSRLTVL.

This clonotype was counted between two and nine times. The chain uses TRBV29-1 and TRBJ1-1; tentative D call: TRBD1 (6 bases). With 2 bases removed from V and 5 bases from J, the gap between germline ends came to 15 bases. CDR3 length equals 14 residues. Germline assignment: CDR1 SQVTM and CDR2 ANQGSEA. The CDR3 sequence is CSVEKRGWATEAFF. The CDR3 coding sequence is TGCAGCGTTGAAAAAAGGGGGTGGGCGACTGAAGCTTTCTTT.

This clonotype was found many times. The V call is TRBV11-2, the J call TRBJ2-5; TRBD1 is a possible D gene (5 bases). The germline V gene has CDR1 SGHAT and CDR2 FQNNGV. The CDR3 has 13 amino acids. The V end was cut by 4 bases, the J end by 4 bases, with 10 bases between. CDR3 residues: CASSSDSLETQYF. CDR3 DNA: TGTGCCAGCAGCTCAGACAGTTTAGAGACCCAGTACTTC.

At least ten counts were recorded for this clonotype. This chain joins TRBV12-3 or TRBV12-4 and TRBJ2-1, with 14 bases that match TRBD2. V dropped 4 bases and J dropped 8; count of bases not matched to a gene: 7. The CDR3 loop spans 16 amino acids. The CDR3 DNA sequence: TGTGCCAGCAGTTCCTCGGGACTAGCGGGAGACGATGAGCAGTTCTTC. It specifies CASSSSGLAGDDEQFF.

This clonotype was picked up many times. The chain has TRBV5-1 and TRBJ2-1; 7 bases are shared with TRBD1. This CDR3 region has 16 residues. The germline V gene encodes CDR1 SGHRS and CDR2 YFSETQ. V shed 3 bases, J shed 3 bases, and the junction held 9 bases outside the gene matches. The CDR3 DNA reads TGCGCCAGCAGCTGGCGGGCAGGGGGTGACTACAATGAGCAGTTCTTC. Protein: CASSWRAGGDYNEQFF.

This clonotype was detected many times. This chain connects TRBV15 to TRBJ1-3; D unresolved. Trimming took 0 bases from V and 1 from J, leaving 16 bases between them. Per the germline V gene, CDR1 is LNHNV and CDR2 is YYDKDF (reference sequence). This CDR3 is built from 18 residues. The DNA for the CDR3 is TGTGCCACCAGCAGAGATCGGGTGCGGCTTGGATCTGGAAACACCATATATTTT. Protein product: CATSRDRVRLGSGNTIYF. The whole variable domain, filled in from reference TRBV15 and TRBJ1-3, reads DAMVIQNPRYQVTQFGKPVTLSCSQTLNHNVMYWYQQKSSQAPKLLFHYYDKDFNNEADTPDNFQSRRPNTSFCFLDIRSPGLGDTAMYLCATSRDRVRLGSGNTIYFGEGSWLTVV.

This clonotype showed up many times. V gene TRBV28 combines with J gene TRBJ2-4; TRBD2 matches at 7 bases. The trim removed 6 bases at V and 5 bases at J, leaving 10 bases unmatched. Germline CDR1 reads MDHEN; CDR2 reads SYDVKM. This CDR3 is 15 amino acids long. The CDR3 protein is CASSFVASGENIQYF. The DNA of the CDR3 is TGTGCCAGCAGCTTTGTCGCTAGCGGTGAAAACATTCAGTACTTC.

This clonotype was counted at least ten times. The chain joins TRBV7-6 to TRBJ2-7; D could derive from TRBD1 or TRBD2 (5 bases each). CDR3 length: 14 residues. V dropped 6 bases and J dropped 2 bases, with 14 bases sitting between them. Per germline, CDR1 SGHVS and CDR2 FNYEAQ. CDR3 DNA sequence: TGTGCCAGCAGTTCGGGACGCCGACCCTACGAGCAGTACTTC. Protein sequence: CASSSGRRPYEQYF.

This clonotype was seen many times. The genes are TRBV4-1 and TRBJ2-5, with D possibly TRBD1 on 5 matching bases. The length of the CDR3 is 15 residues. Germline CDR1 and CDR2: MGHRA and YSYEKL. V was clipped by 0 bases and J by 5 bases, with 13 bases between them. The CDR3 here is CASSQDEARVETQYF. For the CDR3, the DNA is TGCGCCAGCAGCCAAGATGAGGCCAGGGTGGAGACCCAGTACTTC.

This clonotype was seen many times. The rearrangement links TRBV20-1 to TRBJ1-2; D not certain. Trimming removed 5 bases at V and 2 bases at J, with 9 bases between. The CDR3 covers 12 residues. Germline loops: CDR1 DFQATT, CDR2 SNEGSKA (reference sequence). DNA for the CDR3: TGCAGTGCTCCGGACCGCAACTATGGCTACACCTTC. Protein: CSAPDRNYGYTF.

This clonotype was detected ten times or more. This sequence joins TRBV5-1 and TRBJ2-5; 8 bases are shared with TRBD1. CDR1 SGHRS and CDR2 YFSETQ come from the germline V gene. J gave up 0 bases and V 6 bases, and 7 bases lay outside the gene matches. The CDR3 loop spans 15 amino acids. CDR3 in DNA: TGCGCCAGCACTTCCTCGGGACAGGACCAAGAGACCCAGTACTTC. This translates into CASTSSGQDQETQYF.

In its sample, this clonotype was seen many times. The chain links TRBV20-1 to TRBJ2-1; possibly TRBD2 for D (6 bases). This CDR3 has 14 amino acids. Germline lookup yields CDR1 DFQATT and CDR2 SNEGSKA (reference sequence). Between the trimmed V and J ends, which lost 5 bases and 4 bases, there was a span of 15 bases. CDR3 nucleotide sequence: TGCAGTGCTGAATCCACTAGCCCTTACAATGAGCAGTTCTTC. Translation: CSAESTSPYNEQFF.

This clonotype was seen at least ten times. The chain couples TRBV6-1 to TRBJ2-1; 10 nucleotides line up with TRBD1. Germline CDR1 MNHNS, CDR2 SASEGT. CDR3 length: 15 residues. J lost 8 bases, V lost 6 bases, and 10 bases had no gene match. CDR3 nucleotide sequence: TGTGCCAGCAGCAAATTTCGGACAGGGGGGGATGAGCAGTTCTTC. Its protein product is CASSKFRTGGDEQFF.